These 27 T cell receptor beta chains share one sample of origin, sequenced in a study of T cell responses to AZD1222 COVID-19 vaccine. Profiling relied on immunoSEQ multiplex PCR, and the TCRdb table lists in-frame clones only, not all of them. The profile shows some 86,000 clones, around 80% of them singletons. The sequenced sample was peripheral blood, obtained on day 0 of AZD1222 vaccination. These receptors came from an adult in good health.

The J gene is TRBJ1-4, the V gene TRBV4-2; D gene unclear. V shed 1 base and J shed 7 bases, with 13 bases lying between them. The V gene's germline CDR1 is LGHNA and CDR2 YNFKEQ. The CDR3 spans 15 residues. The CDR3 sequence is CASSQGAGGPEKLFF. CDR3 bases: TGTGCCAGCAGCCAAGGGGCGGGAGGCCCTGAAAAACTGTTTTTT.

The V and J genes are TRBV7-9 and TRBJ2-1; 7 bases agree with TRBD1. V trimming: 5 bases; J trimming: 7 bases; junction bases outside the gene matches: 11. CDR3 length equals 15 residues. Germline V gene sequence: CDR1 SEHNR, CDR2 FQNEAQ (reference sequence). The CDR3 DNA reads as TGTGCCAGCAGCGCAGAAAGGGGGCGGAAAAATGAGCAGTTCTTC. Its translation: CASSAERGRKNEQFF. Looking up the rest from reference TRBV7-9 and TRBJ2-1 gives the full variable domain: DTGVSQNPRHKITKRGQNVTFRCDPISEHNRLYWYRQTLGQGPEFLTYFQNEAQLEKSRLLSDRFSAERPKGSFSTLEIQRTEQGDSAMYLCASSAERGRKNEQFFGPGTRLTVL.

Only one count was recorded for this clone. This rearrangement joins TRBV15 to TRBJ2-1; D is possibly TRBD2 (6 bases). Germline V gene lookup returns CDR1 LNHNV and CDR2 YYDKDF (reference sequence). V lost 4 bases, J lost 8 bases, and 21 bases lay in between. The CDR3 has 16 residues. As DNA, the CDR3 is TGTGCCACCAGCATACTCCCCCCGGGAGTGTTGGATGAGCAGTTCTTC. Protein: CATSILPPGVLDEQFF.

This clone is categorized as large. A much bigger clone sits one base away, suggesting this may be a read error. The same CDR3 can be traced to other DNA sequences in this sample. The J gene is TRBJ2-1, the V gene TRBV7-9, with 9 bases matching TRBD2. Trimming at V came to 8 bases and at J to 7 bases, leaving 9 bases not matched to a gene. Germline CDR1 and CDR2: SEHNR and FQNEAQ (reference sequence). The CDR3 has 14 residues. DNA for the CDR3: TGTGCCAGCCGCGGGGCGGGAGGGGGGAATGAGCAGTTCTTC. It translates to CASRGAGGGNEQFF.

The chain uses TRBV5-1 and TRBJ1-1; D uncertain. V was pared by 0 bases and J by 0 bases, with 9 bases between. This CDR3 has 15 amino acids. Germline V gene lookup returns CDR1 SGHRS and CDR2 YFSETQ. CDR3 loop: CASSLAADLNTEAFF. The CDR3 DNA is TGCGCCAGCAGCTTGGCCGCAGACCTGAACACTGAAGCTTTCTTT.

The genes are TRBV9 and TRBJ2-1; D not resolved. CDR3 length: 15 residues. Trimming stripped 3 bases from V and 0 bases from J, with 10 bases between. Germline CDR1 is SGDLS and CDR2 is YYNGEE. Here the CDR3 reads CASSDGAPSYNEQFF. CDR3 sequence (DNA): TGTGCCAGCAGCGATGGAGCCCCCTCCTACAATGAGCAGTTCTTC. The whole variable domain, remainder taken from reference TRBV9 and TRBJ2-1, is DSGVTQTPKHLITATGQRVTLRCSPRSGDLSVYWYQQSLDQGLQFLIQYYNGEERAKGNILERFSAQQFPDLHSELNLSSLELGDSALYFCASSDGAPSYNEQFFGPGTRLTVL.

V gene TRBV12-5 combines with J gene TRBJ1-1; D not resolved. The CDR3 extends over 11 amino acids. From germline, CDR1 is LGHNT and CDR2 FRNRAP. V was cut by 6 bases and J by 3 bases, with 5 bases left in between. The CDR3 sequence: CASGHDTEAFF. CDR3 DNA sequence: TGTGCTAGTGGGCATGACACTGAAGCTTTCTTT.

As regards this clone: Other DNA sequences in this sample translate to the same CDR3. The CDR3 DNA reads as TGTGCCAGCAGTTTTCTCCAGGGGGCTAACTATGGCTACACCTTC. Its translation: CASSFLQGANYGYTF. The chain recombines TRBV28 with TRBJ1-2; TRBD1 matches at 7 bases. The J segment lost 0 bases and the V segment lost 3 bases, leaving 4 bases of the junction unmatched. CDR1 and CDR2 (germline): MDHEN, SYDVKM. The CDR3 runs 15 residues.

DNA of the CDR3: TGTGCCAGCAGCACTCGTCCCCGGACAGGGGGCATGGAGACCCAGTACTTC. Amino acids: CASSTRPRTGGMETQYF. This rearrangement joins TRBV9 to TRBJ2-5, with 11 positions matching TRBD1. V dropped 4 bases and J dropped 5; count of bases not matched to a gene: 13. CDR1 is SGDLS and CDR2 is YYNGEE in the germline V gene. The CDR3 runs to 17 residues.

J is TRBJ2-6 and V is TRBV15; D remains ambiguous. Germline loops: CDR1 LNHNV, CDR2 YYDKDF (reference sequence). V was shortened by 3 bases and J by 2 bases, with 5 bases between the two germline ends. There are 14 residues in the CDR3. CDR3 DNA sequence: TGTGCCACCAGCAGGGGTCCTGGGGCCAACGTCCTGACTTTC. Encoded protein: CATSRGPGANVLTF.

The rearrangement uses TRBV7-2 and TRBJ1-1; D possibly corresponds to TRBD1 (5 bases). The CDR3 has 12 amino acids. Trimming removed 11 bases at V and 6 bases at J, with 16 bases between. CDR1 and CDR2 (germline): SGHTA, FQGNSA. CDR3 sequence: CASGRQGSEAFF. The CDR3 nucleotides are TGTGCCTCGGGGAGGCAGGGCTCTGAAGCTTTCTTT.

The chain uses TRBV27 and TRBJ2-4; 11 bases map to TRBD1. The V and J ends lost 5 bases and 6 bases, in that order; junction bases with no gene match: 9. CDR1 MNHEY and CDR2 SMNVEV come from the germline V gene (reference sequence). This CDR3 region has 16 residues. The CDR3 region has the DNA TGTGCCAGCAGTCCCTCGGACAGGGGGCTTAGAAACATTCAGTACTTC. Translating gives CASSPSDRGLRNIQYF.

The V gene is TRBV12-3 or TRBV12-4, the J gene TRBJ1-6; D is uncertain. This CDR3 has 13 amino acids. V was clipped by 0 bases and J by 7 bases, with 4 bases between them. The CDR3 nucleotides read TGTGCCAGCAGTTTAGCATTCAATTCACCCCTCCACTTT. Residues: CASSLAFNSPLHF.

This clone was seen a few times. The V call is TRBV11-2, the J call TRBJ2-3, with TRBD1 identical over 7 bases. The CDR3 is made up of 15 amino acids. V dropped 5 bases and J dropped 2; count of bases not matched to a gene: 7. Germline values: CDR1 SGHAT, CDR2 FQNNGV. This CDR3 is CASSLIGGPTDTQYF. DNA of the CDR3: TGTGCCAGCAGCCTAATAGGGGGCCCCACAGATACGCAGTATTTT.

The rearrangement links TRBV27 to TRBJ1-3, with 9 bases lining up with TRBD1. CDR1 and CDR2 from the germline V gene are MNHEY and SMNVEV (reference sequence). The V and J ends lost 5 bases and 4 bases, in that order; junction bases with no gene match: 21. This CDR3 is built from 20 residues. The chain's CDR3 is CASSPRGTGTSGAGGNTIYF. The CDR3 DNA sequence: TGTGCCAGCAGTCCCCGCGGGACAGGGACTTCCGGGGCAGGCGGAAACACCATATATTTT.

This clone was observed once. The chain combines TRBV2 with TRBJ1-4, with 8 bases matching TRBD1. This CDR3 is built from 14 residues. The V gene's germline CDR1 is SNHLY and CDR2 FYNNEI. The junction had 7 bases not matched to a gene; V was cut back by 6 bases and J by 7 bases. The CDR3 nucleotides read TGTGCCAGCAGGCCCCAGGGGGCACGTGAAAAACTGTTTTTT. It encodes CASRPQGAREKLFF.

The chain couples TRBV5-1 to TRBJ1-1; D unresolved. Trimming cost V 4 bases and J 1 base, with 14 bases left between them. Germline CDR1 is SGHRS and CDR2 is YFSETQ. The CDR3 spans 15 residues. CDR3 DNA sequence: TGCGCCAGCAGCCCGGTAACTGTGGGGAACACTGAAGCTTTCTTT. It encodes CASSPVTVGNTEAFF.

The chain recombines TRBV21-1 with TRBJ2-4; TRBD1, the table's D call, was not compared with the DNA. TRBV21-1 is a known pseudogene. This CDR3 region has 13 residues. CDR3 sequence: CASRYREINIQYF. As DNA, the CDR3 is TGTGCCAGCAGATACAGGGAAATAAACATTCAGTACTTC.

This clone appeared a single time. The J gene is TRBJ1-5, the V gene TRBV6-4; 9 bases fit TRBD1. Germline V CDR1 and CDR2: MRHNA, SNTAGT. CDR3 length equals 15 residues. The J segment lost 7 bases and the V segment lost 2 bases, leaving 6 bases of the junction unmatched. The CDR3 sequence is CASSDVGQGPQPQHF. The CDR3 nucleotides are TGTGCCAGCAGTGACGTGGGACAGGGCCCACAGCCCCAGCATTTT.

The V call is TRBV6-4, the J call TRBJ2-5; tentatively, D is TRBD1 or TRBD2 (5 bases each). The germline V gene encodes CDR1 MRHNA and CDR2 SNTAGT. The CDR3 runs 15 residues. Trimming removed 4 bases at V and 2 bases at J, with 14 bases between. The CDR3 here is CASSVIRGPQETQYF. CDR3 DNA: TGTGCCAGCAGTGTAATACGGGGACCTCAAGAGACCCAGTACTTC.

The chain couples TRBV2 to TRBJ1-1; 8 bases map to TRBD1. Germline V lookup: CDR1 SNHLY, CDR2 FYNNEI. With V trimmed by 6 bases and J by 5 bases, 8 bases remained unmatched. The CDR3 has 14 residues. CDR3 residues: CASRGQGASTEAFF. The CDR3 DNA reads TGTGCCAGCAGGGGCCAGGGGGCAAGTACTGAAGCTTTCTTT.

V is TRBV5-4 and J is TRBJ1-5; D not certain. The V gene's germline CDR1 is SGHNT and CDR2 YYREEE (reference sequence). The CDR3 extends over 13 amino acids. The V end lost 0 bases, the J end lost 6 bases, and 7 bases lay between the germline ends. The CDR3 DNA follows: TGTGCCAGCAGCTTGGATCCCGCTCAGCCCCAGCATTTT. Translating gives CASSLDPAQPQHF.

This chain joins TRBV5-6 and TRBJ1-2; 8 bases line up with TRBD1. The germline CDR1 and CDR2 sequences are SGHDT and YYEEEE. The V and J ends lost 5 bases and 4 bases, in that order; junction bases with no gene match: 13. This CDR3 has 16 residues. The CDR3 loop is CASRPHETGGTYGYTF. DNA of the CDR3: TGTGCCAGCAGACCACACGAAACAGGGGGTACCTATGGCTACACCTTC.

This clone has a count of ten or more. V gene TRBV2 combines with J gene TRBJ2-7; TRBD2 agrees at 7 bases. CDR1 is SNHLY and CDR2 is FYNNEI in the germline V gene. There are 15 residues in the CDR3. Losses at the gene ends were 0 bases for V and 3 bases for J; bases not matched to a gene: 5. The CDR3 reads CASSEAGTTVYEQYF. CDR3 coding DNA: TGTGCCAGCAGTGAAGCCGGGACTACGGTCTACGAGCAGTACTTC. Supplemented by reference TRBV2 and TRBJ2-7, the full variable domain reads EPEVTQTPSHQVTQMGQEVILRCVPISNHLYFYWYRQILGQKVEFLVSFYNNEISEKSEIFDDQFSVERPDGSNFTLKIRSTKLEDSAMYFCASSEAGTTVYEQYFGPGTRLTVT.

The genes are TRBV7-9 and TRBJ1-2; TRBD1 matches 7 bases. Germline CDR1 is SEHNR and CDR2 is FQNEAQ (reference sequence). CDR3 size: 13 residues. After removal of 1 base from V and 6 bases from J, the junction contained 2 bases not matched to a gene. The CDR3 loop reads CASSLGTGDGYTF. CDR3 sequence (DNA): TGTGCCAGCAGCTTAGGGACAGGAGATGGCTACACCTTC.

The chain joins TRBV28 to TRBJ1-1; weak D call: TRBD1 (5 bases). V lost 6 bases to trimming and J lost 0 bases, with 8 bases between them. This CDR3 spans 13 amino acids. CDR1 and CDR2 (germline): MDHEN, SYDVKM. The DNA of the CDR3 is TGTGCCAGCAGGGGGGGTATGAACACTGAAGCTTTCTTT. Its translation: CASRGGMNTEAFF. The entire variable domain, with the rest obtained from reference TRBV28 and TRBJ1-1, is as follows: DVKVTQSSRYLVKRTGEKVFLECVQDMDHENMFWYRQDPGLGLRLIYFSYDVKMKEKGDIPEGYSVSREKKERFSLILESASTNQTSMYLCASRGGMNTEAFFGQGTRLTVV.

This chain connects TRBV3-1 (or the pseudogene TRBV3-2) to TRBJ2-1; D unresolved. CDR3 length equals 12 residues. Trimming pared 1 base from V and 13 bases from J, leaving 11 bases between. Germline loops: CDR1 LGHDT, CDR2 YNNKEL (reference sequence). This CDR3 is CASSQVRSSQFF. CDR3 coding DNA: TGTGCCAGCAGCCAAGTGCGGTCGAGCCAGTTCTTC.